Below, 25 T cell receptor beta chains from the same sample are listed, as sequenced in a study of CD8 T cells in ankylosing spondylitis. Each CDR3 protein is one row after TCRdb ran MiXCR on the 5' RACE reads. The sample contains 350,000 to 450,000 distinct CDR3 sequences, 20% to 25% of which appear only once. The specimen sequenced was blood, either unsorted or a sorted T cell fraction (not recorded which). Receptors originate from a male donor with ankylosing spondylitis or in good health (not recorded which).

This chain uses TRBV12-3 or TRBV12-4 with TRBJ2-3, with TRBD2 matching 12 bases. The CDR3 runs to 15 residues. Losses at the gene ends were 7 bases for V and 5 bases for J; bases not matched to a gene: 7. The CDR3 region is CASTELAGGRDTQYF. CDR3 bases: TGTGCCAGCACCGAGCTAGCGGGGGGGCGAGATACGCAGTATTTT.

In this sample, this clonotype turned up a few times. This chain joins TRBV27 and TRBJ1-6, with TRBD1 identical over 7 bases. CDR1 is MNHEY, CDR2 SMNVEV, per germline (reference sequence). The CDR3 sequence is 12 residues long. The CDR3 spells CGSGQYNSPLHF. CDR3 nucleotides: TGTGGGTCGGGACAGTATAATTCACCCCTCCACTTT.

The sample holds a few counts of this clonotype. The chain couples TRBV11-1 to TRBJ2-1; 8 bases fit TRBD1. The CDR3 length is 18 residues. Germline CDR1 reads SGHAT; CDR2 reads FQDESV (reference sequence). V was clipped by 5 bases and J by 4 bases; unmatched bases: 16. The CDR3 DNA reads TGTGCCAGCAGCCCCAGACGGACAGGGATACCCTCTTACAATGAGCAGTTCTTC. Its protein product is CASSPRRTGIPSYNEQFF.

The V gene is TRBV2, the J gene TRBJ2-3; perhaps D is TRBD1 or TRBD2 (5 bases each). Germline loops: CDR1 SNHLY, CDR2 FYNNEI. CDR3 length: 12 residues. Trimming took off 3 bases at V and 5 bases at J, with 6 bases between the two ends. CDR3 loop: CASSEGEDTQYF. CDR3 bases: TGTGCCAGCAGTGAGGGGGAAGATACGCAGTATTTT.

This rearrangement joins TRBV29-1 to TRBJ2-5; 11 bases match TRBD2. V gave up 3 bases and J gave up 3 bases; unmatched junction bases: 0. The CDR3 extends over 13 amino acids. CDR1 is SQVTM and CDR2 is ANQGSEA in the germline V gene. Here the CDR3 reads CSVEGLAEETQYF. CDR3 sequence (DNA): TGCAGCGTTGAGGGACTAGCGGAAGAGACCCAGTACTTC.

The chain joins TRBV27 to TRBJ2-1; TRBD1 or TRBD2 may be the D gene (5 bases each). Trimming removed 6 bases at V and 2 bases at J, with 8 bases between. There are 13 residues in the CDR3. From germline, CDR1 is MNHEY and CDR2 SMNVEV (reference sequence). The CDR3 sequence is CASRPGPYNEQFF. Written as DNA, the CDR3 is TGTGCCAGCAGGCCGGGACCCTACAATGAGCAGTTCTTC.

V and J are TRBV12-3 or TRBV12-4 and TRBJ2-7; D might be TRBD1 (5 bases). V lost 3 bases and J lost 5, with 11 bases in between. The CDR3 has 13 residues. The CDR3 sequence: CASSLGRANEQYF. CDR3 DNA sequence: TGTGCCAGCAGTTTGGGCAGGGCTAACGAGCAGTACTTC.

The chain joins TRBV11-2 to TRBJ2-7, with D unresolved. Trimming stripped 1 base from V and 5 bases from J, with 15 bases between. The germline V gene encodes CDR1 SGHAT and CDR2 FQNNGV. This CDR3 contains 15 residues. This chain's CDR3 is CASSLVGSVTDEQYF. DNA of the CDR3: TGTGCCAGCAGCTTAGTTGGTTCCGTCACAGACGAGCAGTACTTC.

The table lists this clonotype with a few counts. The rearrangement uses TRBV12-3 or TRBV12-4 and TRBJ1-1, with D possibly matching TRBD1 (6 bases). This CDR3 has 15 amino acids. Between the trimmed V and J ends, which lost 5 bases and 1 base, there was a span of 14 bases. The CDR3 sequence: CASSKTGWENTEAFF. Here the CDR3 DNA reads TGTGCCAGCAGTAAAACAGGGTGGGAGAACACTGAAGCTTTCTTT.

This clonotype turned up a few times. The rearrangement uses TRBV29-1 and TRBJ2-5; D may be TRBD1 or TRBD2 (5 bases each). V lost 5 bases to trimming and J lost 2 bases, with 12 bases between them. The CDR3 sequence is 13 residues long. Germline V gene sequence: CDR1 SQVTM, CDR2 ANQGSEA. Written as DNA, the CDR3 is TGCAGCGTTTCCGCCTGGGGGCAAGAGACCCAGTACTTC. Protein: CSVSAWGQETQYF.

This clonotype has ten or more counts. The CDR3 coding sequence is TGTGCCAGCACCTACGGGACATACAATGAGCAGTTCTTC. The encoded protein is CASTYGTYNEQFF. This sequence joins TRBV12-3 or TRBV12-4 and TRBJ2-1; a weak D match, TRBD1 (6 bases). The CDR3 covers 13 residues. V was cut by 7 bases and J by 4 bases, with 11 bases left in between.

This chain uses TRBV27 with TRBJ2-7, with D possibly being TRBD1 (6 bases). The V and J ends lost 6 bases and 2 bases respectively, with 23 bases between them. The CDR3 has 17 residues. Germline V gene lookup returns CDR1 MNHEY and CDR2 SMNVEV (reference sequence). Here the CDR3 DNA reads TGTGCCAGCAGCCACCACCCCGGACAGAGAGGGACCTACGAGCAGTACTTC. This sequence encodes CASSHHPGQRGTYEQYF.

This clonotype has a handful of counts. This chain uses TRBV7-9 with TRBJ2-1; tentatively, D is TRBD2 (5 bases). The germline V gene has CDR1 SEHNR and CDR2 FQNEAQ (reference sequence). Deletions cut 2 bases from V and 9 bases from J, with 17 bases between. The CDR3 is 15 residues long. This CDR3 reads CASSLLANRDSEQFF. Here the CDR3 DNA reads TGTGCCAGCAGCTTACTAGCTAACCGGGATAGTGAGCAGTTCTTC.

The chain couples TRBV19 to TRBJ2-7, with D perhaps assigned TRBD1 or TRBD2 (5 bases each). The germline V gene encodes CDR1 LNHDA and CDR2 SQIVND (reference sequence). This CDR3 has 12 amino acids. Trimming took off 2 bases at V and 7 bases at J, with 9 bases between the two ends. CDR3 sequence (DNA): TGTGCCAGTAGTATAAGTGGGACGGAGCAGTACTTC. It yields the protein CASSISGTEQYF.

This clonotype was seen only once. V gene TRBV5-5 combines with J gene TRBJ2-7; the D is unclear. The CDR3 consists of 15 residues. Trimming removed 0 bases at V and 0 bases at J, with 10 bases between. Germline V gene data show CDR1 as SGHKS and CDR2 as YYEKEE (reference sequence). CDR3 nucleotides: TGTGCCAGCAGCTTGGTACGGGTTAGCTCCTACGAGCAGTACTTC. This translates into CASSLVRVSSYEQYF.

This clonotype was picked up a small number of times. The V call is TRBV24-1, the J call TRBJ2-7; tentatively, D is TRBD1 (6 bases). Germline V gene sequence: CDR1 KGHDR, CDR2 SFDVKD. V shed 2 bases and J shed 3 bases, with 7 bases lying between them. This CDR3 is built from 13 residues. The CDR3 bases are TGTGCCACCAGTGATTCGACAGGCTACGAGCAGTACTTC. Translated, it gives CATSDSTGYEQYF.

This clonotype was observed a few times. The V and J genes are TRBV10-3 and TRBJ2-2, with D possibly TRBD1 on 6 matching bases. From germline, CDR1 is ENHRY and CDR2 SYGVKD. V lost 6 bases and J lost 1, with 6 bases in between. The CDR3 loop spans 13 amino acids. In nucleotides, the CDR3 is TGTGCCATCAGACAGGGGAACACCGGGGAGCTGTTTTTT. Encoded protein: CAIRQGNTGELFF.

This clonotype has just a few counts. The gene calls are TRBV5-6 and TRBJ2-5; maybe TRBD2 (6 bases). The CDR3 has 16 residues. Per germline, CDR1 SGHDT and CDR2 YYEEEE. V shed 3 bases and J shed 0 bases, with 15 bases lying between them. Here the CDR3 reads CASSSPGGANQETQYF. As DNA, the CDR3 is TGTGCCAGCAGCTCACCTGGCGGGGCGAACCAAGAGACCCAGTACTTC.

This clonotype was detected ten times or more. The CDR3 nucleotides are TGTGCCAGCAGCCCCGTGGGGAGCTACGAGCAGTACTTC. It translates to CASSPVGSYEQYF. The V and J genes are TRBV7-9 and TRBJ2-7; possible D gene TRBD2, 5 bases. This CDR3 has 13 amino acids. Germline CDR1 is SEHNR and CDR2 is FQNEAQ (reference sequence). V lost 5 bases and J 3 bases, leaving 11 bases between the germline ends.

The chain's CDR3 is CAVQRDGGSSYEQYF. CDR3 coding DNA: TGTGCCGTTCAGCGTGACGGGGGCAGCTCCTACGAGCAGTACTTC. This rearrangement joins TRBV6-1 to TRBJ2-7; either TRBD1 or TRBD2 may fit D (6 bases each). V was clipped by 11 bases and J by 0 bases, with 20 bases between them. The CDR3 length is 15 residues. The germline V gene has CDR1 MNHNS and CDR2 SASEGT.

The chain has TRBV20-1 and TRBJ2-1; D may be TRBD1 (5 bases). Germline V lookup: CDR1 DFQATT, CDR2 SNEGSKA (reference sequence). V lost 2 bases to trimming and J lost 5 bases, with 16 bases between them. There are 15 residues in the CDR3. The CDR3 loop is CSARWTQLLNNEQFF. Here the CDR3 DNA reads TGCAGTGCTAGATGGACACAACTTCTCAACAATGAGCAGTTCTTC.

V is TRBV27 and J is TRBJ2-4; D gene unclear. The V end was cut by 2 bases, the J end by 1 base, with 12 bases between. Germline CDR1 is MNHEY and CDR2 is SMNVEV (reference sequence). The length of the CDR3 is 16 residues. CDR3 sequence (DNA): TGTGCCAGCAGTTTACTCGGACCGGTCGCCAAAAACATTCAGTACTTC. It translates to CASSLLGPVAKNIQYF.

The chain recombines TRBV7-9 with TRBJ1-1; D possibly corresponds to TRBD1 (6 bases). This CDR3 comprises 12 residues. Trimming removed 5 bases from V and 6 bases from J, with 10 bases in between. CDR1 is SEHNR, CDR2 FQNEAQ, per germline (reference sequence). CDR3 sequence reads: CASSMEGAEAFF. CDR3 nucleotide sequence: TGTGCCAGCAGCATGGAGGGGGCTGAAGCTTTCTTT.

There are a few counts of this clonotype. J is TRBJ2-1 and V is TRBV7-2; 11 bases fit TRBD2. Germline V lookup: CDR1 SGHTA, CDR2 FQGNSA. After removal of 7 bases from V and 7 bases from J, the junction contained 9 bases not matched to a gene. The CDR3 runs to 15 residues. CDR3 nucleotide sequence: TGTGCCAGCACCCTCCTAGCGGGGGGCGGGAATGAGCAGTTCTTC. Amino acid sequence: CASTLLAGGGNEQFF.

About this clonotype itself: A single base separates this from a much larger clone, so it may be a read error. The missing conserved phenylalanine or tryptophan at the end of this CDR3 makes a read error likely. Here the CDR3 reads CASSEGTGSGANVLTL. CDR3 bases: TGTGCCAGCAGTGAGGGAACAGGCTCTGGGGCCAACGTCCTGACTCTC. The chain carries TRBV6-1 and TRBJ2-6; TRBD1 is a possible D gene (5 bases). The germline V gene has CDR1 MNHNS and CDR2 SASEGT. The germline V and J ends were trimmed by 3 bases and 0 bases, with 9 bases remaining between them. The CDR3 extends over 16 amino acids.